This TCR beta chain stems from a study of T cell changes during pregnancy in multiple sclerosis. Profiled with immunoSEQ multiplex PCR; TCRdb holds only in-frame clones, not every one. There are fewer than 60,000 clones in the sample; less than 95% occur only once, and approximately 6.5% lies in the top ten. The starting material was peripheral blood, obtained in the third trimester of pregnancy. This TCR came from a female donor in good health, enrolled as a control in a pregnancy study.

CDR3 nucleotide sequence: TGTGCCACCAGCAGAGGGTCCCGGGACGAGCAGTACTTC. Protein sequence: CATSRGSRDEQYF. The chain combines TRBV15 with TRBJ2-7; D remains ambiguous. This CDR3 is built from 13 residues. V lost 1 base to trimming and J lost 5 bases, with 9 bases between them. Germline V gene data show CDR1 as LNHNV and CDR2 as YYDKDF (reference sequence).